This is a list of T cell receptor beta chains from one sample in a study of OX40 agonist ivuxolimab in advanced cancers. Sequenced by immunoSEQ multiplex PCR; TCRdb stores in-frame clones only, minus some. This sample has tens of thousands of clones; about 88% occur once, and the top ten carry 0.3% to 0.4%. The sequences come from CD4+ or CD8+ T cells sorted from blood, collected in a trial of the OX40 agonist ivuxolimab. The receptors derive from an adult with an advanced solid tumor such as melanoma, head and neck, liver or kidney cancer. The CDR3 runs from the conserved cysteine through the conserved F or W. Fields, in order: V gene, CDR3 length, clone size, D gene, J gene, CDR3 DNA, CDR3 protein. The D gene is left open where the match is weak. Rows may omit the clone size; those that give it use once, few, many or a size class.

TRBV10-3	12	-	-	TRBJ2-2	TGTGCCATCACCGGGGGCACCGGGGAGCTGTTTTTT	CAITGGTGELFF
TRBV2	14	-	-	TRBJ2-7	TGTGCCAGCAACGAACAGGGTTGGGCCTACGAGCAGTACTTC	CASNEQGWAYEQYF
TRBV9	13	few	-	TRBJ1-2	TGTGCCAGCAGCGTAAAGGGACACGGAGGCTACACCTTC	CASSVKGHGGYTF
TRBV6-1	14	-	TRBD1	TRBJ2-3	TGTGCCGTGGACAGGGGGCGAGGGACAGATACGCAGTATTTT	CAVDRGRGTDTQYF
TRBV19	14	-	-	TRBJ1-4	TGTGCCAGTAGTCCGGACAGATTTAATGAAAAACTGTTTTTT	CASSPDRFNEKLFF
TRBV6-1	13	-	TRBD2	TRBJ2-5	TGTGCCAGCAGCGAGACTAGCGAGGAGACCCAGTACTTC	CASSETSEETQYF
TRBV19	13	once	-	TRBJ1-1	TGTGCCAGTAGTGGGGAGGGCAGCGGCGTGGCTTTCTTT	CASSGEGSGVAFF
TRBV19	13	few	TRBD1	TRBJ2-7	TGTGCCAGTAGCCGAATACAGGGGTACGAGCAGTACTTC	CASSRIQGYEQYF
TRBV4-1	13	-	-	TRBJ2-2	TGCGCCAGCAGCCAAGCTGAACGAACGGAGCTGTTTTTT	CASSQAERTELFF
TRBV6-5	14	-	-	TRBJ1-2	TGTGCCAGCAGTTACTTGCGGGGTAACTATGGCTACACCTTC	CASSYLRGNYGYTF
TRBV7-2	14	-	TRBD2	TRBJ2-5	TGTGCCAGCAGCCAGCGGGGGGGGTCGCTGACCCAGTACTTC	CASSQRGGSLTQYF
TRBV30	14	few	-	TRBJ2-2	TGTGCCTGGAGGACTCTAGCGTACACCGGGGAGCTGTTTTTT	CAWRTLAYTGELFF
TRBV5-1	13	-	-	TRBJ2-7	TGCGCCAGCAGCCCACCGGGAAGCTACGAGCAGTACTTC	CASSPPGSYEQYF
TRBV6-1	12	-	-	TRBJ1-2	TGTGCCAGCAGTGAAGGGGAGGGACCCGACACCTTC	CASSEGEGPDTF
TRBV4-3	16	-	-	TRBJ2-1	TGCGCCAGCAGCCAAGATTTAAGGGCCCGCTACAATGAGCAGTTCTTC	CASSQDLRARYNEQFF
TRBV30	16	-	TRBD2	TRBJ2-3	TGTGCCTGGAGCGTCGTTGGCCGCGGGGGGGCCAATACGCAGTATTTT	CAWSVVGRGGANTQYF
TRBV7-2	13	-	-	TRBJ1-1	TGTGCCAGCAGCTTAGAACGACAGATTGAAGCTTTCTTT	CASSLERQIEAFF
TRBV4-2	14	-	-	TRBJ1-1	TGTGCCAGCAGCCAAGTGGGTCCGAGCACTGAAGCTTTCTTT	CASSQVGPSTEAFF
TRBV6-5	13	-	-	TRBJ2-7	TGTGCCAGCAGTTACTCGGGCCCAACGGGACAGTACTTC	CASSYSGPTGQYF
TRBV7-9	15	-	-	TRBJ2-7	TGTGCCAGCAGCCCCCCCGCGGGCTCCCCTAGGGAGCAGTACTTC	CASSPPAGSPREQYF
TRBV28	13	-	-	TRBJ1-3	TGTGCCAGCAGACTCGGACGGGGAAACACCATATATTTT	CASRLGRGNTIYF
TRBV5-1	16	-	TRBD1	TRBJ2-1	TGCGCCAGCAGCCGCGGAACAGGGGGGACCTACAATGAGCAGTTCTTC	CASSRGTGGTYNEQFF
TRBV6-1	12	-	TRBD2	TRBJ2-5	TGTGCCAGGGGACTAGCGGGAGAGACCCAGTACTTC	CARGLAGETQYF
TRBV18	15	-	-	TRBJ1-2	TGTGCCAGCTCACCGACCGCTACCGGCATGGATGGCTACACCTTC	CASSPTATGMDGYTF
TRBV7-9	16	once	TRBD2	TRBJ2-2	TGTGCCAGCAGCTTTAGGCGGGAGCGGAGCACCGGGGAGCTGTTTTTT	CASSFRRERSTGELFF
TRBV10-3	16	-	TRBD1	TRBJ2-2	TGTGCCATCAGAGCAGGACAGGGAAGCAACACCGGGGAGCTGTTTTTT	CAIRAGQGSNTGELFF
TRBV6-5	14	-	TRBD1	TRBJ1-2	TGTGCCAGCAACCCGACCGGGACAGTAATAGGCTACACCTTC	CASNPTGTVIGYTF
TRBV15	12	once	TRBD1	TRBJ1-1	TGTGCCACCAGCAGAGGACAGGGCGAAGCTTTCTTT	CATSRGQGEAFF
TRBV30	13	-	TRBD2	TRBJ2-5	TGTGCCTGGAGTGCGAGCGGGGGGGAGACCCAGTACTTC	CAWSASGGETQYF
TRBV4-3	13	-	-	TRBJ1-2	TGCGCCAGCAGCCAGGCCGGGTCCTATGGCTACACCTTC	CASSQAGSYGYTF
TRBV4-3	15	-	-	TRBJ2-7	TGCGCCAGCAGCCAAGATTTACCGGCCTCCTACGAGCAGTACTTC	CASSQDLPASYEQYF
TRBV4-1	18	-	TRBD1	TRBJ2-7	TGCGCCAGCAGCCAAAATATACCGGGACAGCCCAACTCCTACGAGCAGTACTTC	CASSQNIPGQPNSYEQYF
TRBV18	15	-	-	TRBJ1-5	TGTGCCAGCTCACTCCTTGCAGGGCAGGAACAGCCCCAGCATTTT	CASSLLAGQEQPQHF
TRBV18	13	-	-	TRBJ1-6	TGTGCCAGCTCACCATCTCCTAATTCACCCCTCCACTTT	CASSPSPNSPLHF
TRBV2	11	once	-	TRBJ1-1	TGTGCCAGCCGAGAGTACACTGAAGCTTTCTTT	CASREYTEAFF
TRBV7-9	15	-	TRBD1	TRBJ1-2	TGTGCCAGCAGCTTAGGTGAGACAGGGAGAGATGGCTACACCTTC	CASSLGETGRDGYTF
TRBV29-1	14	once	TRBD2	TRBJ2-3	TGCAGCGTTGAGGGGGGAGGGCTCACAGATACGCAGTATTTT	CSVEGGGLTDTQYF